This T cell receptor (beta chain) was sequenced in a study of shared clonotypes between healthy human individuals. The naive CD8 population came from CD45RO-negative cells selected for CCR7, without terminally differentiated effector memory CD45RA+ cells. Those who donated were healthy HIV-negative adults, with no recent acute infections or vaccinations reported. The length of the CDR3 is 12 residues. Germline loops: CDR1 SGHTA, CDR2 FQGTGA. Trimming took off 0 bases at V and 5 bases at J, with 5 bases between the two ends. In the original workflow: ImmunoSEQ sequences covered only the junction and lacked quality scores; filtering therefore differed. The protocol was immunoSEQ multiplex PCR, while the TCRdb copy is restricted to in-frame clones and leaves out a portion. V, J and clone size were drawn from that table, and D and trimming were deduced from the DNA. The profile shows 560,000 or so clones, approximately 96% of them singletons.

V is TRBV7-3 and J is TRBJ2-7; D gene ambiguous. The clonotype was recovered from a young woman in good health. Sequencing was carried out using naive CD8+ T cells sorted from blood. CDR3 coding DNA: TGTGCCAGCAGCTTAACAGGCGACGAGCAGTACTTC. Translating gives CASSLTGDEQYF.